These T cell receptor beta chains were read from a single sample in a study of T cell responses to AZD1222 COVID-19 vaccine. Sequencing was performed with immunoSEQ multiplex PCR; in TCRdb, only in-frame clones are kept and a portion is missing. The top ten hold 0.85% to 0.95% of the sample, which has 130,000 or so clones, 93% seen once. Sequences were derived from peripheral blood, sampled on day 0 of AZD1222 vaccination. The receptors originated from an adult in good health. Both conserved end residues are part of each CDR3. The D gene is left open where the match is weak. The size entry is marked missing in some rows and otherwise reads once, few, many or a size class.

CDR3 protein: CASSSTEQGPSNQPQHF; CDR3 DNA: TGTGCCAGCAGCTCAACCGAACAGGGCCCTAGCAATCAGCCCCAGCATTTT; V gene: TRBV7-9; D gene: -; clone size: -; J gene: TRBJ1-5
CDR3 protein: CASSAGTGGTGELFF; CDR3 DNA: TGTGCCAGTAGTGCGGGGACAGGGGGCACCGGGGAGCTGTTTTTT; V gene: TRBV19; D gene: TRBD1; clone size: -; J gene: TRBJ2-2
CDR3 protein: CASSLSGGDYGYTF; CDR3 DNA: TGTGCCAGCAGCCTCTCAGGGGGTGACTATGGCTACACCTTC; V gene: TRBV6-5; D gene: TRBD1; clone size: -; J gene: TRBJ1-2
CDR3 protein: CSAQSGNTIYF; CDR3 DNA: TGCAGTGCCCAGAGTGGAAACACCATATATTTT; V gene: TRBV20-1; D gene: -; clone size: -; J gene: TRBJ1-3
CDR3 protein: CASKGDQGWEQYF; CDR3 DNA: TGTGCCAGCAAGGGCGACCAAGGTTGGGAGCAGTACTTC; V gene: TRBV2; D gene: -; clone size: -; J gene: TRBJ2-7
CDR3 protein: CASSLSVNSPLHF; CDR3 DNA: TGTGCCAGCAGCTTGTCGGTTAATTCACCCCTCCACTTT; V gene: TRBV5-4; D gene: -; clone size: -; J gene: TRBJ1-6
CDR3 protein: CASSLWQGSTF; CDR3 DNA: TGTGCCAGCAGCTTGTGGCAGGGAAGCACCTTC; V gene: TRBV5-8; D gene: -; clone size: -; J gene: TRBJ1-2
CDR3 protein: CASSPNRGNYSPLHF; CDR3 DNA: TGTGCCAGCAGTCCGAACAGGGGAAACTATTCACCCCTCCACTTT; V gene: TRBV27; D gene: TRBD1; clone size: -; J gene: TRBJ1-6
CDR3 protein: CASSLGQGASYEQYF; CDR3 DNA: TGTGCCAGCAGCTTGGGACAGGGGGCCTCCTACGAGCAGTACTTC; V gene: TRBV5-4; D gene: TRBD1; clone size: -; J gene: TRBJ2-7
CDR3 protein: CASSFLQGNEKLFF; CDR3 DNA: TGTGCCAGCAGTTTCTTACAGGGTAATGAAAAACTGTTTTTT; V gene: TRBV6-5; D gene: -; clone size: -; J gene: TRBJ1-4
CDR3 protein: CASSRLAGDPYNEQFF; CDR3 DNA: TGTGCCAGCAGTCGACTAGCGGGGGACCCGTACAATGAGCAGTTCTTC; V gene: TRBV6-2/TRBV6-3; D gene: TRBD2; clone size: -; J gene: TRBJ2-1
CDR3 protein: CASSLGDRVIYGYTF; CDR3 DNA: TGTGCCAGCAGCTTGGGGGACAGGGTAATCTATGGCTACACCTTC; V gene: TRBV5-6; D gene: TRBD1; clone size: -; J gene: TRBJ1-2
CDR3 protein: CASSMNRGQPQHF; CDR3 DNA: TGTGCCAGTAGTATGAACCGGGGGCAGCCCCAGCATTTT; V gene: TRBV19; D gene: -; clone size: -; J gene: TRBJ1-5
CDR3 protein: CASRGEPMNTEAFF; CDR3 DNA: TGTGCCAGCAGGGGGGAGCCAATGAACACTGAAGCTTTCTTT; V gene: TRBV2; D gene: -; clone size: once; J gene: TRBJ1-1
CDR3 protein: CASSSLGLMNTEAFF; CDR3 DNA: TGCGCCAGCAGCTCTCTAGGACTCATGAACACTGAAGCTTTCTTT; V gene: TRBV5-1; D gene: -; clone size: -; J gene: TRBJ1-1
CDR3 protein: CASRGQGGLVQYF; CDR3 DNA: TGTGCCAGCAGGGGACAGGGAGGGCTCGTGCAGTACTTC; V gene: TRBV6-5; D gene: TRBD1; clone size: -; J gene: TRBJ2-7
CDR3 protein: CASSQDRGSSYEQYF; CDR3 DNA: TGTGCCAGCAGCCAAGATCGGGGCAGCTCCTACGAGCAGTACTTC; V gene: TRBV4-2; D gene: -; clone size: -; J gene: TRBJ2-7
CDR3 protein: CASSQEDSGTSYEQYF; CDR3 DNA: TGCGCCAGCAGCCAAGAAGATAGCGGGACCTCCTACGAGCAGTACTTC; V gene: TRBV4-1; D gene: TRBD2; clone size: -; J gene: TRBJ2-7